Sequencing of this T cell receptor (beta chain) was carried out in a study of Graves' ophthalmopathy and Graves' hyperthyroidism. From RNA, the CDR3 regions of TCR beta chains were amplified and sequenced. An opening RT-PCR round employed HTBI primers and preceded a second-round multiplex PCR. TCRdb ran MiXCR on the multiplex PCR reads and lists one entry per CDR3 protein. This repertoire shows more than 300,000 distinct CDR3 sequences, just over 15% found once; its top ten account for approximately 7%. Germline values: CDR1 PRHDT, CDR2 FYEKMQ (reference sequence). With 5 bases removed from V and 8 bases from J, the gap between germline ends came to 18 bases. This CDR3 spans 14 amino acids. This clonotype occurred many times.

The sequence came from a woman aged 18-29 years with stable Graves' hyperthyroidism. The sequenced sample was peripheral blood. The chain employs TRBV13 and TRBJ1-2; D unresolved. The CDR3 nucleotides are TGTGCCAGCAGCCCGTCGGAGATACGGCAGGGCTACACCTTC. Translation: CASSPSEIRQGYTF.